This T cell receptor beta chain was captured by sequencing in a study of cytomegalovirus exposure and HLA in healthy donors. General study points: Cytomegalovirus status, reportedly, was diagnosed with high specificity and sensitivity by the classifier. The study carried out a later analysis of TCR beta sequences. It associated some 17,000 of them with specific HLA alleles at a false discovery rate of 0.05. Some public TCRs appeared in many individuals, while most sequences were rare.

Germline CDR1 SQVTM, CDR2 ANQGSEA. The V end lost 6 bases, the J end lost 0 bases, and 12 bases lay between the germline ends. CDR3 length: 14 residues. The PCR made use of 60 Vbeta and 13 Jbeta primers. The assay was immunoSEQ multiplex PCR, and TCRdb's table has in-frame clones only and misses some. The sample shows 100,000 to 150,000 clones, 70% to 85% of them seen only once. On this clone itself: Its antigen is still unknown.

The specimen was PBMCs. The V and J genes are TRBV29-1 and TRBJ2-1; no clear D. This clonotype originated in a man aged 35 to 55 in good health and CMV-seropositive. CDR3 sequence: CSVLLGSSYNEQFF. CDR3 coding DNA: TGCAGCGTCCTGCTGGGCAGCTCCTACAATGAGCAGTTCTTC.